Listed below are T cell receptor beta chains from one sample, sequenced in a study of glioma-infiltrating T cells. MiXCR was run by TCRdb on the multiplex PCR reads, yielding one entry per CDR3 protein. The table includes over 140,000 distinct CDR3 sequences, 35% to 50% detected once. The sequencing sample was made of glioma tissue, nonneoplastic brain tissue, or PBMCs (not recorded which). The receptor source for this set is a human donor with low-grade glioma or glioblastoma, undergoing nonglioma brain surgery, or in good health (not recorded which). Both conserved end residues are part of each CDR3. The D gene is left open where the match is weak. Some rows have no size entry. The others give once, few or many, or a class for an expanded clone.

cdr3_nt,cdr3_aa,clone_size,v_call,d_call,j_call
TGCAGTGCTAGAGATCTAAGCGTGGACTACGAGCAGTACTTC,CSARDLSVDYEQYF,NA,TRBV20-1,NA,TRBJ2-7
TGTGCCACCAGCAGAGATTTTGAACGGGGAGCTTTCTTT,CATSRDFERGAFF,few,TRBV15,NA,TRBJ1-1
TGTGCCAGCAGTTTAACATTCAATCAGCCCCAGCATTTT,CASSLTFNQPQHF,many,TRBV27,NA,TRBJ1-5
TGTGCCAGCAGTATAATAGCCGGGAATTACAATGAGCAGTTCTTC,CASSIIAGNYNEQFF,many,TRBV6-1,NA,TRBJ2-1
TGTGCCAGCAGTTTGTACAGCTACGAGCAGTACTTC,CASSLYSYEQYF,few,TRBV12-3/TRBV12-4,NA,TRBJ2-7
TGTGCCAGCAGCTTACTACCCGGGACAGCCGGCACAGATACGCAGTATTTT,CASSLLPGTAGTDTQYF,NA,TRBV7-6,TRBD1,TRBJ2-3
TGTGCCAGCAGTGACGACTATGGCTACACCTTC,CASSDDYGYTF,few,TRBV2,NA,TRBJ1-2
TGTGCCAGCAGACTAGCGGGGGATTCTGCGGATACGCAGTATTTT,CASRLAGDSADTQYF,few,TRBV6-2/TRBV6-3,TRBD2,TRBJ2-3
TGTGCCAGCAGTGAGTTGGAGGGGGTTGGCTACACCTTC,CASSELEGVGYTF,NA,TRBV2,NA,TRBJ1-2
TGTGCCAGCAGTTACCTGGGGATTGACTATGGCTACACCTTC,CASSYLGIDYGYTF,NA,TRBV6-2/TRBV6-3,NA,TRBJ1-2
TGCAGTGCTAGCGGACAGGACCAGAGTACATATAACTATGGCTACACCTTC,CSASGQDQSTYNYGYTF,NA,TRBV20-1,TRBD1,TRBJ1-2
TGTGCCAGCTCACCCCACCTCTCGAACACTGAAGCTTTCTTT,CASSPHLSNTEAFF,NA,TRBV18,NA,TRBJ1-1
TGTGCCAGCAGCCAAGACTTCCGCACAGATACGCAGTATTTT,CASSQDFRTDTQYF,NA,TRBV4-2,NA,TRBJ2-3
TGCGGATGTTGGACAGTCACTGAAGCTTTCTTT,CGCWTVTEAFF,NA,TRBV20-1,NA,TRBJ1-1
TGTGCCAGCAGTCTGACTAGCGGGGCGAACACCGGGGAGCTGTTTTTT,CASSLTSGANTGELFF,few,TRBV7-2,TRBD2,TRBJ2-2
TGTGCCAGCAGCTCCTACCTAAACTATGGCTACACCTTC,CASSSYLNYGYTF,NA,TRBV7-2,NA,TRBJ1-2
TGTGCCAGCAGCCCAGACGGGAACACTGAAGCTTTCTTT,CASSPDGNTEAFF,few,TRBV7-3,NA,TRBJ1-1
TGTGCCAGCTCACCAATCAGTGGCAATCAGCCCCAGCATTTT,CASSPISGNQPQHF,NA,TRBV18,NA,TRBJ1-5
TGTGCCAGCAGTTTAGGCGGGGTTCTCACAGATACGCAGTATTTT,CASSLGGVLTDTQYF,NA,TRBV12-3/TRBV12-4,NA,TRBJ2-3
TGTGCCAGCAGTCCCGAGGGGGAGACCCAGTACTTC,CASSPEGETQYF,many,TRBV27,NA,TRBJ2-5
TGCAGTGCTAGGGGCTTTAGGGGATCGGGACGGAGTACTGAAGCTTTCTTT,CSARGFRGSGRSTEAFF,few,TRBV20-1,NA,TRBJ1-1
TGCAGTGCAATGACTAGCGGGAGGCCATACGAGCAGTACTTC,CSAMTSGRPYEQYF,NA,TRBV20-1,TRBD2,TRBJ2-7
TGTGCCAGCTTAGGGCAGTCCCAAGAGACCCAGTACTTC,CASLGQSQETQYF,once,TRBV18,NA,TRBJ2-5
TGTGCCAGCAGGGCCGGGACCCCATCTAGCTATGGCTACACCTTC,CASRAGTPSSYGYTF,NA,TRBV6-2/TRBV6-3,NA,TRBJ1-2
TGTGCCAGCAGTGAAGGCAATTTGGTTTTCGGGCAGTACTTC,CASSEGNLVFGQYF,NA,TRBV6-1,NA,TRBJ2-7
TGTGCCAGCAGTTACTCGAGTTTGAGATCCAGGGAAGGGTACGAGCAGTACTTC,CASSYSSLRSREGYEQYF,few,TRBV6-2/TRBV6-3,NA,TRBJ2-7
TGTGCCAGCAGCGCGGGCGGGTTGGACACTGAAGCTTTCTTT,CASSAGGLDTEAFF,NA,TRBV6-2/TRBV6-3,NA,TRBJ1-1
TGTGCCAGCAGTACCGGCAGCTCCTACGATGAGCAGTTCTTC,CASSTGSSYDEQFF,NA,TRBV6-1,NA,TRBJ2-1
TGCAGTGTCCCGACCTGGGACCGCTTTTCCTCCTACGAGCAGTACTTC,CSVPTWDRFSSYEQYF,few,TRBV20-1,NA,TRBJ2-7
TGTGCCAGCAGAGCAGGGGATGGAACCTACGAGCAGTACTTC,CASRAGDGTYEQYF,NA,TRBV6-1,NA,TRBJ2-7
TGTGCCAGCAGTTATTCCAGGGTAGAGAATTCACCCCTCCACTTT,CASSYSRVENSPLHF,NA,TRBV6-2/TRBV6-3,NA,TRBJ1-6
TGTGCCAGCAGTGTCCCGGGACAGACCGGTTACAATGTGCAGTTCTTC,CASSVPGQTGYNVQFF,NA,TRBV6-2/TRBV6-3,TRBD1,TRBJ2-1
TGTGCCAGCGGCCTAACCGCACAGGGACTTGGGGCTAATGAAAAACTGTTTTTT,CASGLTAQGLGANEKLFF,NA,TRBV28,NA,TRBJ1-4
TGCAGTGCTAAGGGACTATACAATGAGCAGTTCTTC,CSAKGLYNEQFF,few,TRBV20-1,TRBD2,TRBJ2-1
TGTGCCACCGGTAGTCGGGCCGGGGTCGAGCAGTACTTC,CATGSRAGVEQYF,once,TRBV15,NA,TRBJ2-7
TGTGCCATCAGTGGCGGCAAACTGAACACTGAAGCTTTCTTT,CAISGGKLNTEAFF,NA,TRBV10-3,NA,TRBJ1-1
TGTGCCAGCAGCTTAAGGTTAGCGGTACAAGAGACCCAGTACTTC,CASSLRLAVQETQYF,once,TRBV7-2,NA,TRBJ2-5
TGTGCCAGCAGTTTGGGGACACACACTGAAGCTTTCTTT,CASSLGTHTEAFF,NA,TRBV6-5,NA,TRBJ1-1
TGTGCCAGCAGCCCCTCCACTGGCAAAGCCGGCTCACCCCTCCACTTT,CASSPSTGKAGSPLHF,few,TRBV6-1,NA,TRBJ1-6
TGTGTCAGCAGCTTGACCGAGAGCTCCTACAATGAGCAGTTCTTC,CVSSLTESSYNEQFF,NA,TRBV6-2/TRBV6-3,NA,TRBJ2-1
TGTGCCAGCAGCAAACCGGGGAACAGGTTAGAGACCCAGTACTTC,CASSKPGNRLETQYF,NA,TRBV7-2,NA,TRBJ2-5
TGTGCCAGCAGCCAAGATTTGACCCCCTACAATGAGCAGTTCTTC,CASSQDLTPYNEQFF,NA,TRBV4-2,NA,TRBJ2-1
TGTGCCAGCTCACCACCTCAGCTTCAGACCCAGTACTTC,CASSPPQLQTQYF,NA,TRBV18,NA,TRBJ2-5
TGTGCCAGTAGGCTCCGACAGGGTCCACTCCTCAACACTGAAGCTTTCTTT,CASRLRQGPLLNTEAFF,NA,TRBV19,TRBD1,TRBJ1-1
TGTGCCACTCAGGGGGTCGCAGATACGCAGTATTTT,CATQGVADTQYF,NA,TRBV27,TRBD1,TRBJ2-3
TGTGCCAGCAGCCGGTACAGTAGCACAGATACGCAGTATTTT,CASSRYSSTDTQYF,once,TRBV7-6,NA,TRBJ2-3